The 14 T cell receptor beta chains below come from one sample, sequenced in a study of blood T cell repertoires in COVID-19. The table came from immunoSEQ multiplex PCR; TCRdb's copy has only in-frame clones and leaves some out. The repertoire has 25,000 to 30,000 clones, 65% to 90% of them found once; the top ten carry approximately 25%. The sample taken for sequencing was peripheral blood. The receptors were gathered from a human donor in a cohort sampled during active COVID-19.

In nucleotides, the CDR3 is TGTGCCAGCAGCTTGACCCCCGCCTATAGCAATCAGCCCCAGCATTTT. Encoded protein: CASSLTPAYSNQPQHF. The J gene is TRBJ1-5, the V gene TRBV5-8, with unresolved D. CDR3 length: 16 amino acids. V was pared by 1 base and J by 0 bases, with 11 bases between. Germline V gene sequence: CDR1 SGHTS, CDR2 YDEGEE.

There are a few counts of this clone. The chain uses TRBV7-9 and TRBJ2-3, with TRBD1 matching over 7 bases. V trimming: 5 bases; J trimming: 1 base; junction bases outside the gene matches: 6. Per germline, CDR1 SEHNR and CDR2 FQNEAQ (reference sequence). CDR3 size: 15 residues. In DNA, the CDR3 is TGTGCCAGCAGCCGACAGGGTATTGGCACAGATACGCAGTATTTT. This translates into CASSRQGIGTDTQYF.

This clone appeared a single time. The V gene is TRBV4-1, the J gene TRBJ2-1; 8 bases are a match to TRBD1. V trimming: 4 bases; J trimming: 7 bases; junction bases outside the gene matches: 6. The CDR3 runs 14 residues. Germline V gene sequence: CDR1 MGHRA, CDR2 YSYEKL. CDR3 sequence: CASSLSTGENEQFF. In DNA, the CDR3 is TGCGCCAGCAGCCTTTCGACAGGGGAGAATGAGCAGTTCTTC.

The rearrangement joins TRBV12-5 to TRBJ2-1; TRBD2 matches 10 bases. With V trimmed by 5 bases and J by 8 bases, 15 bases remained unmatched. The CDR3 contains 17 residues. The germline V gene encodes CDR1 LGHNT and CDR2 FRNRAP. CDR3 sequence: CASGPPGSGGAFYEQFF. The CDR3 nucleotides are TGTGCTAGTGGTCCCCCGGGGAGCGGGGGGGCCTTCTATGAGCAGTTCTTC. The entire variable domain, with the rest obtained from reference TRBV12-5 and TRBJ2-1, is as follows: DARVTQTPRHKVTEMGQEVTMRCQPILGHNTVFWYRQTMMQGLELLAYFRNRAPLDDSGMPKDRFSAEMPDATLATLKIQPSEPRDSAVYFCASGPPGSGGAFYEQFFGPGTRLTVL.

CDR3 loop: CASSLGIGAGNTIYF. CDR3 sequence (DNA): TGTGCCAGCTCCCTCGGGATCGGAGCTGGAAACACCATATATTTT. This chain joins TRBV11-2 and TRBJ1-3; D is uncertain. The CDR3 contains 15 residues. Germline lookup yields CDR1 SGHAT and CDR2 FQNNGV. Trimming removed 8 bases at V and 2 bases at J, with 16 bases between.

The CDR3 DNA is TGTGCCAGCAGCCGGGGACAGGGTATAACTGAAGCTTTCTTT. It yields the protein CASSRGQGITEAFF. This chain joins TRBV13 and TRBJ1-1; 9 bases fit TRBD1. Germline loops: CDR1 PRHDT, CDR2 FYEKMQ (reference sequence). The trim removed 5 bases at V and 5 bases at J, leaving 6 bases unmatched. The CDR3 spans 14 residues. Full variable domain (missing parts from reference TRBV13 and TRBJ1-1): AAGVIQSPRHLIKEKRETATLKCYPIPRHDTVYWYQQGPGQDPQFLISFYEKMQSDKGSIPDRFSAQQFSDYHSELNMSSLELGDSALYFCASSRGQGITEAFFGQGTRLTVV.

The chain uses TRBV7-9 and TRBJ2-5, with a weak D call TRBD2 (7 bases). The germline V and J ends were trimmed by 5 bases and 0 bases, with 19 bases remaining between them. CDR1 and CDR2 from the germline V gene are SEHNR and FQNEAQ (reference sequence). The CDR3 runs 17 residues. The CDR3 bases are TGTGCCAGCAGCCCCCCTAGGGGGGAGGGGTACCAAGAGACCCAGTACTTC. The encoded protein is CASSPPRGEGYQETQYF.

In its sample, this clone was seen once. The chain is built from TRBV2 and TRBJ1-6; the D is unclear. The germline V gene has CDR1 SNHLY and CDR2 FYNNEI. V lost 4 bases and J 2 bases, leaving 9 bases between the germline ends. The CDR3 sequence is 15 residues long. The CDR3 here is CASSVVRPYNSPLHF. DNA for the CDR3: TGTGCCAGCAGTGTGGTCAGGCCCTATAATTCACCCCTCCACTTT.

The V and J genes are TRBV10-3 and TRBJ2-3, with a possible D match to TRBD2 (6 bases). Trimming removed 2 bases at V and 0 bases at J, with 12 bases between. This CDR3 region has 16 residues. The germline CDR1 and CDR2 sequences are ENHRY and SYGVKD. CDR3 bases: TGTGCCATCAGTGAGCCCTCGGCGGGGAGCACAGATACGCAGTATTTT. This translates into CAISEPSAGSTDTQYF.

The chain has TRBV4-1 and TRBJ1-1; D uncertain. The V gene's germline CDR1 is MGHRA and CDR2 YSYEKL. This CDR3 contains 15 residues. V shed 1 base and J shed 3 bases, with 12 bases lying between them. CDR3 region: CASSQVLEYHTEAFF. The DNA of the CDR3 is TGCGCCAGCAGCCAAGTTCTTGAGTACCACACTGAAGCTTTCTTT.

The chain has TRBV11-2 and TRBJ2-1; 13 bases map to TRBD2. From germline, CDR1 is SGHAT and CDR2 FQNNGV. The CDR3 extends over 17 amino acids. Trimming removed 2 bases from V and 5 bases from J; junction bases left unmatched: 6. The CDR3 nucleotides are TGTGCCAGCAGCTTATGGACTAGCGGGGGCCTAAACAATGAGCAGTTCTTC. Translating gives CASSLWTSGGLNNEQFF.

The chain links TRBV29-1 to TRBJ2-2, with 8 nucleotides matching TRBD1. The length of the CDR3 is 16 residues. V was clipped by 5 bases and J by 1 base; unmatched bases: 9. Looked up from germline, CDR1 is SQVTM and CDR2 is ANQGSEA. The CDR3 here is CSVPGRQGKNTGELFF. The CDR3 DNA reads TGCAGCGTTCCAGGACGACAGGGGAAGAACACCGGGGAGCTGTTTTTT.

In DNA, the CDR3 is TGTGCCAGCACCCCCGGGTCGGAGAATTCACCCCTCCACTTT. It yields the protein CASTPGSENSPLHF. The chain combines TRBV6-5 with TRBJ1-6, with D hard to call. Germline CDR1 and CDR2: MNHEY and SVGAGI. The CDR3 loop spans 14 amino acids. Trimming removed 7 bases from V and 7 bases from J, with 14 bases in between.

The chain combines TRBV6-6 with TRBJ2-7, with 9 bases that match TRBD1. The CDR3 totals 15 residues. Germline V gives CDR1 MNHNY, CDR2 SVGAGI (reference sequence). The V and J ends lost 4 bases and 3 bases, in that order; junction bases with no gene match: 7. CDR3 loop: CASSSLGTGYYEQYF. CDR3 bases: TGTGCCAGCAGTTCCCTAGGGACAGGGTACTACGAGCAGTACTTC.